One and the same sample provided the 18 T cell receptor beta chains below, sequenced in a study of siplizumab effects on memory and regulatory T cells. The method was immunoSEQ multiplex PCR; TCRdb's version includes in-frame clones alone and lacks a portion of them. The sample includes approximately 75,000 clones, 85% to 95% of them seen just once. Sequencing was carried out using CD8+ T cells sorted from blood. These receptors were taken from a human donor in good health.

This clone was observed once. The chain uses TRBV6-1 and TRBJ1-1; no reliable D call. This CDR3 comprises 16 residues. V lost 2 bases and J lost 1, with 14 bases in between. Looked up from germline, CDR1 is MNHNS and CDR2 is SASEGT. CDR3 region: CASSEYSRPPNTEAFF. Written as DNA, the CDR3 is TGTGCCAGCAGTGAATATTCCCGGCCCCCGAACACTGAAGCTTTCTTT.

The rearrangement joins TRBV6-1 to TRBJ2-7, with D possibly being TRBD1 or TRBD2 (5 bases each). Trimming cost V 6 bases and J 4 bases, with 10 bases left between them. Germline values: CDR1 MNHNS, CDR2 SASEGT. CDR3 size: 12 residues. CDR3 bases: TGTGCCAGCAGGGGGGACGGGTACGAGCAGTACTTC. The encoded protein is CASRGDGYEQYF.

This clone was detected only once. The chain recombines TRBV27 with TRBJ2-7; the match to TRBD1 covers 8 bases. From germline, CDR1 is MNHEY and CDR2 SMNVEV (reference sequence). V lost 7 bases and J lost 5; bases outside the gene matches: 13. The CDR3 length is 15 residues. CDR3 sequence: CASTPRGQGTHEQYF. For the CDR3, the DNA is TGTGCCAGCACCCCCCGAGGACAGGGAACGCACGAGCAGTACTTC.

This clone was detected once. V usage is TRBV11-2 and J usage is TRBJ2-5; tentatively, D is TRBD1 or TRBD2 (5 bases each). V was cut by 4 bases and J by 5 bases, with 17 bases left in between. The CDR3 extends over 15 amino acids. Germline assignment: CDR1 SGHAT and CDR2 FQNNGV. The CDR3 protein is CASSSESGTYETQYF. The CDR3 DNA sequence: TGTGCCAGCAGCTCGGAGTCCGGGACGTATGAGACCCAGTACTTC.

V usage is TRBV7-2 and J usage is TRBJ2-2, with D maybe TRBD2 (7 bases). V lost 5 bases, J lost 4 bases, and 14 bases lay in between. The CDR3 spans 15 residues. From germline, CDR1 is SGHTA and CDR2 FQGNSA. The CDR3 loop reads CASSVGGPGTGELFF. The CDR3 DNA is TGTGCCAGCAGCGTCGGGGGGCCGGGCACCGGGGAGCTGTTTTTT.

V usage is TRBV18 and J usage is TRBJ1-1, with a possible D match to TRBD1 (6 bases). The CDR3 runs to 14 residues. From germline, CDR1 is KGHSH and CDR2 LQKENI. The V end was cut by 3 bases, the J end by 1 base, with 9 bases between. As DNA, the CDR3 is TGTGCCAGCTCACCGGACAGTAAGAACACTGAAGCTTTCTTT. Translated: CASSPDSKNTEAFF. Complete variable domain (other parts from reference TRBV18 and TRBJ1-1): NAGVMQNPRHLVRRRGQEARLRCSPMKGHSHVYWYRQLPEEGLKFMVYLQKENIIDESGMPKERFSAEFPKEGPSILRIQQVVRGDSAAYFCASSPDSKNTEAFFGQGTRLTVV.

V is TRBV14 and J is TRBJ1-2; possibly TRBD1 for D (5 bases). Trimming removed 2 bases from V and 7 bases from J, with 11 bases in between. This CDR3 is 13 amino acids long. Per the germline V gene, CDR1 is SGHDN and CDR2 is FVKESK. The CDR3 bases are TGTGCCAGCAGCCAATTCGAGACAGCTGGCTACACCTTC. Translation gives CASSQFETAGYTF.

The chain employs TRBV4-1 and TRBJ2-5; D perhaps matches TRBD2 (5 bases). CDR1 is MGHRA, CDR2 YSYEKL, per germline. The V gene lost 3 bases and the J gene lost 1 base, with 9 bases spanning the gap. The length of the CDR3 is 14 residues. The CDR3 nucleotides read TGCGCCAGCAGCCAGAGCGGCCTCCAAGAGACCCAGTACTTC. Residues: CASSQSGLQETQYF.

This sequence joins TRBV7-7 and TRBJ2-1, with 10 bases fitting TRBD1. Germline CDR1 is SSHAT and CDR2 is FNYEAQ (reference sequence). J lost 7 bases, V lost 5 bases, and 8 bases had no gene match. This CDR3 is 15 amino acids long. CDR3 amino acids: CASSPPGGQGNEQFF. The CDR3 bases are TGTGCCAGCAGCCCGCCGGGGGGACAGGGGAATGAGCAGTTCTTC.

V is TRBV10-2 and J is TRBJ1-1, with 7 bases matching TRBD1. After removal of 6 bases from V and 3 bases from J, the junction contained 4 bases not matched to a gene. The CDR3 runs to 13 residues. Germline V lookup: CDR1 WSHSY, CDR2 SAAADI. The DNA of the CDR3 is TGCGCCAGCAGACAGGGGACGCACACTGAAGCTTTCTTT. This sequence encodes CASRQGTHTEAFF.

This clone has just one count. The rearrangement links TRBV6-1 to TRBJ2-3; TRBD2 aligns across 7 bases. Unmatched junction bases numbered 6, after V lost 3 bases and J lost 0 bases. Looked up from germline, CDR1 is MNHNS and CDR2 is SASEGT. This CDR3 region has 16 residues. For the CDR3, the DNA is TGTGCCAGCAGTGAGTACCGCGGGGGAAGCACAGATACGCAGTATTTT. Translation gives CASSEYRGGSTDTQYF.

This clone was observed a handful of times. Other DNA sequences from this sample encode an identical CDR3 as well. The V gene is TRBV19, the J gene TRBJ1-2; D unresolved. There are 12 residues in the CDR3. Germline V gene data show CDR1 as LNHDA and CDR2 as SQIVND (reference sequence). The V and J ends lost 3 bases and 4 bases respectively, with 6 bases between them. As DNA, the CDR3 is TGTGCCAGTAGTATCGTTGGCTATGGCTACACCTTC. Amino acid sequence: CASSIVGYGYTF.

The genes are TRBV6-5 and TRBJ1-6; possible D gene TRBD1, 5 bases. Germline V gene sequence: CDR1 MNHEY, CDR2 SVGAGI. With 7 bases removed from V and 14 bases from J, the gap between germline ends came to 12 bases. The CDR3 is made up of 11 amino acids. The CDR3 DNA is TGTGCCAGCACCGACAGCGAAACCCTCCACTTT. This encodes CASTDSETLHF.

The chain recombines TRBV5-4 with TRBJ1-2; TRBD1 is a possible D gene (5 bases). V was pared by 0 bases and J by 1 base, with 10 bases between. CDR3 length: 15 residues. Germline V gene data show CDR1 as SGHNT and CDR2 as YYREEE (reference sequence). In DNA, the CDR3 is TGTGCCAGCAGCTTGGGGGACGGACTTAACTATGGCTACACCTTC. Its protein product is CASSLGDGLNYGYTF.

The chain is built from TRBV4-1 and TRBJ2-7, with D unclear. The germline CDR1 and CDR2 sequences are MGHRA and YSYEKL. V gave up 1 base and J gave up 2 bases, with 6 bases separating them. The CDR3 is 13 amino acids. The CDR3 coding sequence is TGCGCCAGCAGCCAAGTGGAAACCTACGAGCAGTACTTC. Translated: CASSQVETYEQYF.

This clone was seen just once. The rearrangement uses TRBV28 and TRBJ2-1, with TRBD1 matching 8 bases. The germline V gene has CDR1 MDHEN and CDR2 SYDVKM. The V and J ends lost 3 bases and 2 bases, in that order; junction bases with no gene match: 6. There are 16 residues in the CDR3. CDR3 loop: CASSLVLTGAYNEQFF. DNA of the CDR3: TGTGCCAGCAGTTTGGTGTTGACAGGGGCCTACAATGAGCAGTTCTTC. Full variable domain (outside the CDR3, taken from reference TRBV28 and TRBJ2-1): DVKVTQSSRYLVKRTGEKVFLECVQDMDHENMFWYRQDPGLGLRLIYFSYDVKMKEKGDIPEGYSVSREKKERFSLILESASTNQTSMYLCASSLVLTGAYNEQFFGPGTRLTVL.

The chain combines TRBV6-6 with TRBJ2-5, with D tentatively TRBD1 or TRBD2 (6 bases each). V was cut by 0 bases and J by 4 bases, with 12 bases left in between. CDR3 length: 15 residues. Germline values: CDR1 MNHNY, CDR2 SVGAGI (reference sequence). The CDR3 protein is CASSYSGGGGETQYF. In nucleotides, the CDR3 is TGTGCCAGCAGTTACTCAGGGGGAGGAGGAGAGACCCAGTACTTC.

The chain uses TRBV9 and TRBJ2-6; no firm D call. Germline V gene sequence: CDR1 SGDLS, CDR2 YYNGEE. The V and J ends lost 0 bases and 2 bases respectively, with 6 bases between them. There are 15 residues in the CDR3. CDR3 amino acids: CASSVGVAGANVLTF. The CDR3 region has the DNA TGTGCCAGCAGCGTAGGGGTAGCTGGGGCCAACGTCCTGACTTTC.